The 16 T cell receptor beta chains below come from one sample, sequenced in a study of T cell responses to AZD1222 COVID-19 vaccine. Libraries were prepared by immunoSEQ multiplex PCR; TCRdb keeps only in-frame clonotypes and omits some of them. The sample carries under 150,000 clones, around nine tenths recorded once. This specimen was peripheral blood, taken on day 0 of AZD1222 vaccination. These TCRs come from an adult in good health.

There are a few counts of this clone. The chain recombines TRBV5-1 with TRBJ2-2, with a weak D call TRBD2 (6 bases). Germline values: CDR1 SGHRS, CDR2 YFSETQ. Trimming removed 0 bases from V and 2 bases from J, with 17 bases in between. The length of the CDR3 is 18 residues. The CDR3, as DNA: TGCGCCAGCAGCTTGGACCCGGGGACTTTAGCAAACACCGGGGAGCTGTTTTTT. This translates into CASSLDPGTLANTGELFF.

The chain couples TRBV7-9 to TRBJ2-1; 13 bases match TRBD2. V gave up 0 bases and J gave up 9 bases; unmatched junction bases: 8. The CDR3 length is 17 residues. The germline V gene has CDR1 SEHNR and CDR2 FQNEAQ (reference sequence). CDR3 amino acids: CASSLATGTSGVGEQFF. Here the CDR3 DNA reads TGTGCCAGCAGCTTAGCGACCGGGACTAGCGGGGTCGGTGAGCAGTTCTTC.

The chain has TRBV6-5 and TRBJ2-1, with 9 bases identical to TRBD2. Unmatched junction bases numbered 3, after V lost 2 bases and J lost 10 bases. This CDR3 spans 13 amino acids. CDR1 and CDR2 (germline): MNHEY, SVGAGI. CDR3 bases: TGTGCCAGCAGTTACACCCTAGCGGGAGAGCAGTTCTTC. Encoded protein: CASSYTLAGEQFF.

CDR3 nucleotides: TGTGCCAGCTCGCCTAACTCGGGGGGGAACACTGAAGCTTTCTTT. Amino acids: CASSPNSGGNTEAFF. The chain recombines TRBV18 with TRBJ1-1; tentative D call: TRBD1 (5 bases). Trimming left V 6 bases short and J 1 base short, with 15 bases between. This CDR3 spans 15 amino acids. From germline, CDR1 is KGHSH and CDR2 LQKENI. Together with reference TRBV18 and TRBJ1-1, the CDR3 gives the full variable domain: NAGVMQNPRHLVRRRGQEARLRCSPMKGHSHVYWYRQLPEEGLKFMVYLQKENIIDESGMPKERFSAEFPKEGPSILRIQQVVRGDSAAYFCASSPNSGGNTEAFFGQGTRLTVV.

The chain links TRBV5-1 to TRBJ2-7; 9 bases agree with TRBD2. CDR1 and CDR2 from the germline V gene are SGHRS and YFSETQ. The V and J ends lost 3 bases and 4 bases, in that order; junction bases with no gene match: 23. The CDR3 covers 20 residues. The CDR3 DNA sequence: TGCGCCAGCAGCTCCCCCAGAGGTTGGCAGGGGAGTAGCGGGAGTTACGAGCAGTACTTC. It codes for CASSSPRGWQGSSGSYEQYF.

The V call is TRBV5-1, the J call TRBJ2-7; tentatively, D is TRBD1 (5 bases). In germline, CDR1 is SGHRS, CDR2 YFSETQ. V was shortened by 0 bases and J by 2 bases, with 12 bases between the two germline ends. This CDR3 is 15 amino acids long. DNA of the CDR3: TGCGCCAGCAGCTTGGTAGGCAGGGCAACCTACGAGCAGTACTTC. Its protein is CASSLVGRATYEQYF.

The rearrangement links TRBV7-2 to TRBJ1-5; D is undetermined. The V gene lost 5 bases and the J gene lost 5 bases, with 22 bases spanning the gap. Per germline, CDR1 SGHTA and CDR2 FQGNSA. The CDR3 runs 17 residues. CDR3 in amino acids: CASSPSRVIAEYQPQHF. The CDR3 nucleotides are TGTGCCAGCAGCCCATCTAGGGTAATTGCGGAGTATCAGCCCCAGCATTTT. The full variable domain, its missing parts supplied by reference TRBV7-2 and TRBJ1-5, is GAGVSQSPSNKVTEKGKDVELRCDPISGHTALYWYRQSLGQGLEFLIYFQGNSAPDKSGLPSDRFSAERTGGSVSTLTIQRTQQEDSAVYLCASSPSRVIAEYQPQHFGDGTRLSIL.

The sample holds one count of this clone. This sequence joins TRBV28 and TRBJ2-2; D is perhaps TRBD1 (5 bases). The V end was cut by 3 bases, the J end by 5 bases, with 10 bases between. Germline CDR1 reads MDHEN; CDR2 reads SYDVKM. The CDR3 has 14 residues. The chain's CDR3 is CASSFGAGTGELFF. CDR3 DNA sequence: TGTGCCAGCAGTTTTGGGGCAGGGACCGGGGAGCTGTTTTTT.

The chain is built from TRBV10-3 and TRBJ2-3; TRBD2 aligns across 13 bases. Germline trimming cut 3 bases from V and 3 bases from J; bases unmatched to any gene: 6. Germline V gene sequence: CDR1 ENHRY, CDR2 SYGVKD. This CDR3 contains 17 residues. The CDR3 protein is CAISDVGLAGVTDTQYF. CDR3 bases: TGTGCCATCAGTGATGTCGGACTAGCGGGAGTGACAGATACGCAGTATTTT.

V usage is TRBV7-2 and J usage is TRBJ2-2; TRBD2 is a possible D gene (5 bases). Trimming left V 3 bases short and J 5 bases short, with 22 bases between. Looked up from germline, CDR1 is SGHTA and CDR2 is FQGNSA. The CDR3 consists of 18 residues. The DNA of the CDR3 is TGTGCCAGCAGCTTCGGAGGAGGCAGCGGAGGACCGACCGGGGAGCTGTTTTTT. This gives the protein CASSFGGGSGGPTGELFF. Filled out from reference TRBV7-2 and TRBJ2-2, the complete variable domain reads GAGVSQSPSNKVTEKGKDVELRCDPISGHTALYWYRQSLGQGLEFLIYFQGNSAPDKSGLPSDRFSAERTGGSVSTLTIQRTQQEDSAVYLCASSFGGGSGGPTGELFFGEGSRLTVL.

This chain links TRBV4-1 with TRBJ1-5; D remains ambiguous. Germline CDR1 MGHRA, CDR2 YSYEKL. V gave up 0 bases and J gave up 2 bases, with 8 bases separating them. The CDR3 is made up of 15 amino acids. The CDR3 nucleotides read TGCGCCAGCAGCCAAGATCAAGGTGGCAATCAGCCCCAGCATTTT. This sequence encodes CASSQDQGGNQPQHF.

Only a few counts were recorded for this clone. The chain carries TRBV6-2 or TRBV6-3 and TRBJ1-2; 8 positions match TRBD1. With 5 bases clipped from V and 5 bases from J, the junction kept 4 bases outside the gene matches. The CDR3 is 13 residues long. Looked up from germline, CDR1 is MNHEY and CDR2 is SVGEGT. The CDR3 region is CASSKDRDYGYTF. DNA for the CDR3: TGTGCCAGCAGTAAGGACAGGGATTATGGCTACACCTTC.

This clone was seen only a few times. V usage is TRBV9 and J usage is TRBJ1-1, with unresolved D. V lost 0 bases and J lost 0, with 9 bases in between. The CDR3 is 15 amino acids. In germline, CDR1 is SGDLS, CDR2 YYNGEE. CDR3 loop: CASSVAATLNTEAFF. In DNA form, the CDR3 reads TGTGCCAGCAGCGTAGCGGCCACCCTGAACACTGAAGCTTTCTTT.

The chain is built from TRBV24-1 and TRBJ2-1; no definite D call. CDR1 is KGHDR, CDR2 SFDVKD, per germline. The CDR3 is 14 residues long. Trimming took off 3 bases at V and 7 bases at J, with 12 bases between the two ends. In nucleotides, the CDR3 is TGTGCCACCAGTGATCCCAGTCGGGTTAATGAGCAGTTCTTC. Residues: CATSDPSRVNEQFF.

This clone was seen once. This rearrangement joins TRBV28 to TRBJ1-1, with D maybe TRBD1 (6 bases). V lost 8 bases, J lost 4 bases, and 17 bases lay in between. Germline CDR1 reads MDHEN; CDR2 reads SYDVKM. This CDR3 has 14 residues. CDR3 amino acids: CASRPGPGATEAFF. Written as DNA, the CDR3 is TGTGCCAGCCGCCCGGGGCCGGGGGCCACTGAAGCTTTCTTT.

The genes are TRBV27 and TRBJ2-3; D tentatively fits TRBD1 or TRBD2 (6 bases each). Germline CDR1 and CDR2: MNHEY and SMNVEV (reference sequence). V lost 6 bases and J lost 1, with 14 bases in between. This CDR3 has 15 amino acids. CDR3 residues: CASRPRGRGTDTQYF. CDR3 nucleotides: TGTGCCAGCAGACCTCGGGGGCGGGGCACAGATACGCAGTATTTT.